The clone carrying this T cell receptor (beta chain) was recorded at least ten times. Its specificity is not known. This CDR3 is built from 17 residues. Germline V gene data show CDR1 as SGHDT and CDR2 as YYEEEE. Unmatched junction bases numbered 11, after V lost 4 bases and J lost 1 base. The record originates from a study of prognosis after radiotherapy for stage I lung cancer. Multiplex PCR, run in two rounds, amplified TCR beta CDR3 from genomic DNA. Round-one PCR had primers specific to each TRBV and TRBJ gene. In TCRdb, the multiplex PCR reads were re-called with MiXCR into one record per CDR3 protein. Here the sample spans 15,000 to 20,000 distinct CDR3 sequences, approximately 28% being singletons. Each of two time points yielded around 6 milliliters of peripheral venous blood. The study's findings and limits: Patients developing distant metastases showed lower Shannon entropy after stereotactic body radiation therapy.

The TCR was taken from a donor at least 50 years old with non-small cell lung cancer. Material: PBMCs, obtained before or after stereotactic body radiation therapy (not recorded which). The rearrangement uses TRBV5-6 and TRBJ2-3, with 8 bases identical to TRBD1. CDR3 nucleotides: TGTGCCAGCAGCAACCGGGACAGGCGATCTCGCACAGATACGCAGTATTTT. Protein product: CASSNRDRRSRTDTQYF.